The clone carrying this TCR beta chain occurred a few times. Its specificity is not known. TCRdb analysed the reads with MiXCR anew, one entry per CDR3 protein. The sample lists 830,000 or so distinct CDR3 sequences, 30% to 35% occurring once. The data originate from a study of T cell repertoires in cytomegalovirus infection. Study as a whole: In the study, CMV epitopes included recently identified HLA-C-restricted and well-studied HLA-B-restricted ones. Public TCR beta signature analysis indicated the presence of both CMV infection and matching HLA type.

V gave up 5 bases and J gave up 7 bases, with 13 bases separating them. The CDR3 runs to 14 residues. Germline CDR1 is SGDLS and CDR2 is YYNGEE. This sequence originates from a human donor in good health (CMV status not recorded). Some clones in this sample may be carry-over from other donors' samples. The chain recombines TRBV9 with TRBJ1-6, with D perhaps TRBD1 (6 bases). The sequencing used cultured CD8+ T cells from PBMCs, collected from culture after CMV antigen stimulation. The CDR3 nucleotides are TGTGCCAGCAGACAGGGCCTGGACAATTCACCCCTCCACTTT. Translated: CASRQGLDNSPLHF. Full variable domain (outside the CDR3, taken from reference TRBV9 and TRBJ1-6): DSGVTQTPKHLITATGQRVTLRCSPRSGDLSVYWYQQSLDQGLQFLIQYYNGEERAKGNILERFSAQQFPDLHSELNLSSLELGDSALYFCASRQGLDNSPLHFGNGTRLTVT.